Detailed here is one T cell receptor beta chain. Its antigen is not known. CD8 cells regarded as naive lacked CD45RO, were positively chosen for CCR7, and omitted terminally differentiated effector memory CD45RA+ cells. How the authors handled the data: Junction-only sequences without quality scores came from ImmunoSEQ, so filtering differed. Libraries were prepared by immunoSEQ multiplex PCR; TCRdb keeps only in-frame clonotypes and omits some of them. The DNA was the basis for D and trimming; V, J and clone size are from that table. The table shows approximately 2,200,000 clones, with about 93% occurring only once. The entry originates in a study of shared clonotypes between healthy human individuals. Study overall: Contributing individuals were a couple of females and a few males aged 18 to 49.

Study-wide results and limits: Clonotypes which were not shared had lower generation probabilities than clonotypes that all four donors shared.

The clonotype comes from a man younger than 35 in good health. Some clones in this sample may be carry-over from other donors' samples. The specimen sequenced was naive CD8+ T cells from PBMCs.

This chain's CDR3 is CASSLEALAGVVNNEQFF. The CDR3 region has the DNA TGTGCCAGCAGCTTAGAGGCACTAGCGGGAGTGGTAAACAATGAGCAGTTCTTC. The chain employs TRBV7-9 and TRBJ2-1, with 11 bases aligning to TRBD2. With V trimmed by 1 base and J by 5 bases, 10 bases remained unmatched. This CDR3 has 18 amino acids. Germline CDR1 is SEHNR and CDR2 is FQNEAQ (reference sequence).